This entry concerns a single TCR beta chain. Sequenced by immunoSEQ multiplex PCR; TCRdb stores in-frame clones only, minus some. This sample has approximately 170,000 clones; 80% to 90% occur once, and the top ten carry 14%. The data derive from a study of blood T cell repertoires in COVID-19. It was during active infection that Seattle patients were enrolled and then longitudinally followed. This receptor was taken from a woman aged 70-85 years with COVID-19, enrolled during active disease. Sequences were obtained from peripheral blood.

The chain's CDR3 is CASSWDRVYSPLHF. The CDR3 bases are TGTGCCAGCAGTTGGGACAGGGTTTATTCACCCCTCCACTTT. The V gene is TRBV28, the J gene TRBJ1-6, with 9 bases aligning to TRBD1. Germline V CDR1 and CDR2: MDHEN, SYDVKM. The trim removed 4 bases at V and 8 bases at J, leaving 3 bases unmatched. The CDR3 has 14 amino acids.